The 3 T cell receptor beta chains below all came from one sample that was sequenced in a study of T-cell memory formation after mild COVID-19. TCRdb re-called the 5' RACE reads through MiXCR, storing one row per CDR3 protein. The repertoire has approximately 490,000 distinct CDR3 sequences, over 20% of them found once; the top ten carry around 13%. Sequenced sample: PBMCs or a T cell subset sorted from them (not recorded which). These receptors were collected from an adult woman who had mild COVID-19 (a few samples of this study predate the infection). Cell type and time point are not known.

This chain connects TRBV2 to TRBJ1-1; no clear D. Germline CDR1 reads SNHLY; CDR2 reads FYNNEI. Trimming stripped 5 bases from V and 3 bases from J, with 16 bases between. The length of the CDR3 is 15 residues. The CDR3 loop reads CASSPTQGLYTEAFF. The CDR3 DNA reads TGTGCCAGCAGTCCAACCCAAGGGCTTTACACTGAAGCTTTCTTT.

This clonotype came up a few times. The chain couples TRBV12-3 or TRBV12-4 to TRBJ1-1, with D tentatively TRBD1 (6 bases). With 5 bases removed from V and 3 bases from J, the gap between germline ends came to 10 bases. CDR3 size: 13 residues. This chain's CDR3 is CASSRRGDTEAFF. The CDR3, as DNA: TGTGCCAGCAGTCGTAGGGGGGACACTGAAGCTTTCTTT.

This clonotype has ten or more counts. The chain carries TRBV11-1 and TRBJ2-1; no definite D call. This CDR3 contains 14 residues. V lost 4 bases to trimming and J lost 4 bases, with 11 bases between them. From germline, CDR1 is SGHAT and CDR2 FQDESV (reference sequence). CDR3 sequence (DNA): TGTGCCAGCAGCTCGGGCGGCGAATACAATGAGCAGTTCTTC. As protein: CASSSGGEYNEQFF.